The clone carrying this T cell receptor beta chain showed up just once. Its antigen is not known. PCR was performed using 60 Vbeta and 13 Jbeta primers. Here immunoSEQ multiplex PCR was the method, and the copy in TCRdb shows in-frame clones only, minus some. Among some 130,000 clones listed, approximately 80% were seen once. The data belong to a study of cytomegalovirus exposure and HLA in healthy donors. The CDR3 is 14 residues long. Germline-derived CDR1 and CDR2 are MDHEN and SYDVKM. Trimming took 9 bases from V and 5 from J, leaving 17 bases between them. Notes on the study in general: Excluded were some V segments that proved indistinguishable, including TRBV6-2 and TRBV6-3. Follow-up analysis later connected one missense variant in DCLRE1C with trimming of TCR beta V- and J-genes. Later analysis indicated greater clonal expansion among HLA-associated TCR beta chains than among equally common other chains.

The chain carries TRBV28 and TRBJ1-5; D is possibly TRBD1 (5 bases). The sequence came from a male donor in good health and CMV-seropositive. Specimen: PBMCs. The CDR3 sequence is CASLSRGVHQPQHF. The CDR3 coding sequence is TGTGCCAGTCTAAGTCGGGGGGTGCATCAGCCCCAGCATTTT. The full variable domain, rest sourced from reference TRBV28 and TRBJ1-5, is DVKVTQSSRYLVKRTGEKVFLECVQDMDHENMFWYRQDPGLGLRLIYFSYDVKMKEKGDIPEGYSVSREKKERFSLILESASTNQTSMYLCASLSRGVHQPQHFGDGTRLSIL.